This TCR beta chain is from a study of control samples from healthy donors and cancer patients. Data came from immunoSEQ multiplex PCR; TCRdb stores just in-frame clones and leaves some out. The sample has tens of thousands of clones; roughly 82% are singletons. The receptor was isolated from a woman aged 45-65 years with lung cancer. Material: PBMCs.

The CDR3 reads CASRYVGLVGGDGYTF. In DNA, the CDR3 is TGTGCAAGTCGCTACGTCGGATTAGTGGGAGGCGATGGCTACACCTTC. The genes are TRBV12-2 and TRBJ1-2. TRBV12-2 is noted as a pseudogene. The CDR3 is 16 amino acids.